These 27 T cell receptor beta chains came from one sample sequenced in a study of shared clonotypes between healthy human individuals. Measured with immunoSEQ multiplex PCR; TCRdb has only the in-frame clones, and not every one. The table has 1.6 million or so clones, around 97% seen once; the top ten hold 0.95% to 1.5%. The source material was naive CD4+ T cells sorted from blood. Subset defined: CD45RA+ positively selected. These receptors all come from a man aged 30 to 45 in good health.

This chain uses TRBV27 with TRBJ2-6, with 12 bases aligning to TRBD2. J gave up 0 bases and V 5 bases, and 8 bases lay outside the gene matches. The CDR3 has 19 amino acids. Looked up from germline, CDR1 is MNHEY and CDR2 is SMNVEV (reference sequence). The CDR3 here is CASSRVLAGGGSGANVLTF. DNA of the CDR3: TGTGCCAGCAGTAGAGTACTAGCGGGAGGAGGCTCTGGGGCCAACGTCCTGACTTTC.

This chain connects TRBV14 to TRBJ2-1; possibly TRBD1 for D (5 bases). Germline V CDR1 and CDR2: SGHDN, FVKESK. The CDR3 runs 18 residues. Trimming left V 0 bases short and J 0 bases short, with 15 bases between. The chain's CDR3 is CASSQDQGLWGSYNEQFF. CDR3 DNA sequence: TGTGCCAGCAGCCAAGATCAGGGTTTGTGGGGCTCCTACAATGAGCAGTTCTTC.

The rearrangement links TRBV5-6 to TRBJ2-7; D unresolved. The CDR3 is 16 amino acids. V lost 0 bases to trimming and J lost 5 bases, with 18 bases between them. The germline V gene has CDR1 SGHDT and CDR2 YYEEEE. Here the CDR3 reads CASSLGHLTRKDEQYF. The DNA of the CDR3 is TGTGCCAGCAGCTTGGGTCACCTGACGAGGAAGGACGAGCAGTACTTC.

CDR3 sequence reads: CSVEKSSYNEQFF. DNA of the CDR3: TGCAGCGTTGAGAAGAGCTCCTACAATGAGCAGTTCTTC. The chain uses TRBV29-1 and TRBJ2-1, with D uncertain. V shed 3 bases and J shed 0 bases, with 6 bases lying between them. Germline CDR1 SQVTM, CDR2 ANQGSEA. The CDR3 runs 13 residues.

In its sample, this clone was seen once. The CDR3 reads CASSVAGGATYNEQFF. In DNA, the CDR3 is TGTGCCAGCAGCGTAGCGGGGGGGGCAACCTACAATGAGCAGTTCTTC. This rearrangement joins TRBV9 to TRBJ2-1; 8 bases match TRBD2. CDR1 is SGDLS, CDR2 YYNGEE, per germline. With V trimmed by 0 bases and J by 2 bases, 4 bases remained unmatched. The CDR3 is 16 residues long.

This clone was seen only once. The genes are TRBV27 and TRBJ1-2, with D maybe TRBD1 (5 bases). V lost 3 bases, J lost 4 bases, and 15 bases lay in between. The CDR3 consists of 15 residues. Germline CDR1 MNHEY, CDR2 SMNVEV (reference sequence). The CDR3 DNA is TGTGCCAGCAGTTTCGGGCCCCTTGACAGCTATGGCTACACCTTC. This encodes CASSFGPLDSYGYTF.

Concerning this clone: The germline gene is not matched at one end of the junction; a read error may be the cause. The chain combines TRBV7-7 with TRBJ2-5, with D perhaps being TRBD1 or TRBD2 (5 bases each). CDR1 is SSHAT and CDR2 is FNYEAQ in the germline V gene (reference sequence). There are 14 residues in the CDR3. The CDR3 nucleotides are TGTGCTAGCAGCTCCTCGGGGCTTGGCGAGACCCAGTACTTC. It encodes CASSSSGLGETQYF.

V gene TRBV9 combines with J gene TRBJ2-4, with 8 bases identical to TRBD1. V gave up 2 bases and J gave up 3 bases; unmatched junction bases: 4. Per germline, CDR1 SGDLS and CDR2 YYNGEE. The CDR3 covers 15 residues. CDR3 in amino acids: CASSVAGGVKNIQYF. The CDR3 region has the DNA TGTGCCAGCAGCGTCGCAGGGGGCGTCAAAAACATTCAGTACTTC.

This chain links TRBV19 with TRBJ2-3; D gene ambiguous. Germline V gives CDR1 LNHDA, CDR2 SQIVND (reference sequence). This CDR3 has 14 residues. V lost 0 bases and J lost 2, with 6 bases in between. CDR3 DNA sequence: TGTGCCAGTAGTATAGACGGTAACACAGATACGCAGTATTTT. This gives the protein CASSIDGNTDTQYF.

The rearrangement uses TRBV20-1 and TRBJ2-1; D unclear. The V gene's germline CDR1 is DFQATT and CDR2 SNEGSKA (reference sequence). The CDR3 runs to 11 residues. V shed 3 bases and J shed 7 bases, with 7 bases lying between them. In DNA form, the CDR3 reads TGCAGTGCTAGTATTATAAATGAGCAGTTCTTC. Protein sequence: CSASIINEQFF.

The rearrangement joins TRBV29-1 to TRBJ2-1, with a tentative D call TRBD2 (5 bases). CDR1 and CDR2 (germline): SQVTM, ANQGSEA. The CDR3 is made up of 15 amino acids. With 7 bases removed from V and 0 bases from J, the gap between germline ends came to 16 bases. This CDR3 is CSGGEGSSSYNEQFF. CDR3 DNA sequence: TGCAGCGGGGGTGAGGGCTCGAGCTCCTACAATGAGCAGTTCTTC.

The chain uses TRBV9 and TRBJ2-5; D is perhaps TRBD1 or TRBD2 (5 bases each). This CDR3 is built from 15 residues. CDR1 and CDR2 (germline): SGDLS, YYNGEE. Trimming pared 3 bases from V and 0 bases from J, leaving 12 bases between. CDR3 loop: CASSAGPRYQETQYF. In DNA, the CDR3 is TGTGCCAGCAGCGCGGGACCCCGCTACCAAGAGACCCAGTACTTC.

V gene TRBV7-3 combines with J gene TRBJ2-1, with a weak D call TRBD2 (6 bases). The CDR3 has 17 amino acids. In germline, CDR1 is SGHTA, CDR2 FQGTGA. V shed 5 bases and J shed 0 bases, with 17 bases lying between them. CDR3 in DNA: TGTGCCAGCAGCGGGGGGTTTTGGGAAAGCTCCTACAATGAGCAGTTCTTC. Translated, it gives CASSGGFWESSYNEQFF. Using reference TRBV7-3 and TRBJ2-1 for the parts outside the CDR3, the full variable domain is GAGVSQTPSNKVTEKGKYVELRCDPISGHTALYWYRQSLGQGPEFLIYFQGTGAADDSGLPNDRFFAVRPEGSVSTLKIQRTERGDSAVYLCASSGGFWESSYNEQFFGPGTRLTVL.

The CDR3 sequence is CASSFGHPGYNEQFF. CDR3 nucleotides: TGTGCCAGCAGCTTTGGGCACCCGGGCTACAATGAGCAGTTCTTC. The V call is TRBV7-9, the J call TRBJ2-1; the D is unclear. CDR1 and CDR2 from the germline V gene are SEHNR and FQNEAQ (reference sequence). This CDR3 has 15 residues. Trimming took 3 bases from V and 3 from J, leaving 12 bases between them.

Concerning this clone itself: The same CDR3 can be traced to other DNA sequences in this sample. The chain recombines TRBV7-2 with TRBJ2-7, with 8 bases identical to TRBD1. The CDR3 spans 15 residues. Germline-derived CDR1 and CDR2 are SGHTA and FQGNSA. V shed 1 base and J 2 bases; nucleotides not matched to a gene: 4. The CDR3 DNA reads TGTGCCAGCAGCTTAGGGGGGACAGGTGCCTACGAGCAGTACTTC. As protein: CASSLGGTGAYEQYF.

The J gene is TRBJ2-7, the V gene TRBV4-3; TRBD2 is a possible D gene (5 bases). Germline V CDR1 and CDR2: LGHNA, YSLEER. The CDR3 runs 15 residues. With 0 bases removed from V and 3 bases from J, the gap between germline ends came to 12 bases. The CDR3 DNA reads TGCGCCAGCAGCCAAGATAGCCTAGCTAACTACGAGCAGTACTTC. Its translation is CASSQDSLANYEQYF.

The V gene is TRBV30, the J gene TRBJ1-1; tentatively, D is TRBD1 (6 bases). Per the germline V gene, CDR1 is GTSNPN and CDR2 is SVGIG (reference sequence). CDR3 size: 13 residues. The V and J ends lost 5 bases and 5 bases respectively, with 15 bases between them. The CDR3 coding sequence is TGTGCCTGGGGGGGGCCCCCAGAAACTGAAGCTTTCTTT. This sequence encodes CAWGGPPETEAFF.

This clone occurred once. The chain uses TRBV7-9 and TRBJ1-1, with D uncertain. In germline, CDR1 is SEHNR, CDR2 FQNEAQ (reference sequence). Trimming took off 2 bases at V and 3 bases at J, with 10 bases between the two ends. This CDR3 contains 14 residues. The chain's CDR3 is CASSLFRVDTEAFF. CDR3 nucleotides: TGTGCCAGCAGCTTATTCCGGGTTGACACTGAAGCTTTCTTT.

The CDR3 region is CASGWDSRNEQFF. The CDR3 DNA is TGTGCTAGTGGTTGGGATTCTAGAAATGAGCAGTTCTTC. V is TRBV12-5 and J is TRBJ2-1; D unclear. Germline CDR1 reads LGHNT; CDR2 reads FRNRAP. The V end was cut by 4 bases, the J end by 7 bases, with 11 bases between. The CDR3 extends over 13 amino acids.

The chain employs TRBV21-1 and TRBJ2-7; the DNA was not compared with TRBD1, the D call given in the table. TRBV21-1 is annotated as a pseudogene. The CDR3 sequence is 13 residues long. CDR3 coding DNA: TGTGCCAGCACTACGACAGGCCTCTACGAGCAGTACTTC. It codes for CASTTTGLYEQYF.

V usage is TRBV4-3 and J usage is TRBJ2-3; 7 bases agree with TRBD2. Per the germline V gene, CDR1 is LGHNA and CDR2 is YSLEER. The junction had 9 bases not matched to a gene; V was cut back by 1 base and J by 5 bases. The CDR3 consists of 16 residues. Written as DNA, the CDR3 is TGCGCCAGCAGCCAAGGAGCAGTAGCGGGTGGAGATACGCAGTATTTT. Protein: CASSQGAVAGGDTQYF.

This clone came up once. The chain recombines TRBV5-1 with TRBJ1-2, with 7 nucleotides matching TRBD1. With 0 bases clipped from V and 8 bases from J, the junction kept 4 bases outside the gene matches. Germline CDR1 reads SGHRS; CDR2 reads YFSETQ. The CDR3 length is 13 residues. In DNA, the CDR3 is TGCGCCAGCAGCTTGGGACAGGGACAAGGCTACACCTTC. This sequence encodes CASSLGQGQGYTF.

The V gene is TRBV7-9, the J gene TRBJ2-2; 9 positions match TRBD1. The CDR3 length is 17 residues. CDR1 and CDR2 from the germline V gene are SEHNR and FQNEAQ (reference sequence). V shed 2 bases and J 1 base; nucleotides not matched to a gene: 5. This chain's CDR3 is CASSLSGQGKNTGELFF. CDR3 nucleotides: TGTGCCAGCAGCTTATCGGGACAGGGCAAGAACACCGGGGAGCTGTTTTTT.

V gene TRBV15 combines with J gene TRBJ1-1; the D is unclear. Trimming stripped 0 bases from V and 3 bases from J, with 11 bases between. The germline gives CDR1 LNHNV, CDR2 YYDKDF (reference sequence). The CDR3 is made up of 15 amino acids. The CDR3 here is CATSRDGNVDTEAFF. The CDR3 DNA follows: TGTGCCACCAGCAGAGATGGGAACGTAGACACTGAAGCTTTCTTT. The variable domain in full, with the rest retrieved from reference TRBV15 and TRBJ1-1, is DAMVIQNPRYQVTQFGKPVTLSCSQTLNHNVMYWYQQKSSQAPKLLFHYYDKDFNNEADTPDNFQSRRPNTSFCFLDIRSPGLGDTAMYLCATSRDGNVDTEAFFGQGTRLTVV.

CDR3 residues: CAWTRGRWTEAFF. CDR3 sequence (DNA): TGTGCCTGGACTAGGGGGCGTTGGACTGAAGCTTTCTTT. J is TRBJ1-1 and V is TRBV30; TRBD1 agrees at 7 bases. From germline, CDR1 is GTSNPN and CDR2 SVGIG (reference sequence). V was pared by 4 bases and J by 5 bases, with 7 bases of the junction left unmatched. The CDR3 is made up of 13 amino acids.

This chain uses TRBV30 with TRBJ2-4, with D possibly TRBD2 on 6 matching bases. Trimming pared 0 bases from V and 9 bases from J, leaving 24 bases between. Germline assignment: CDR1 GTSNPN and CDR2 SVGIG (reference sequence). CDR3 length equals 17 residues. The CDR3 DNA reads as TGTGCCTGGAGTGTACTGGGGTCGGGAGAGGGTAGGAGCATTCAGTACTTC. The encoded protein is CAWSVLGSGEGRSIQYF. Complete variable domain (other parts from reference TRBV30 and TRBJ2-4): SQTIHQWPATLVQPVGSPLSLECTVEGTSNPNLYWYRQAAGRGLQLLFYSVGIGQISSEVPQNLSASRPQDRQFILSSKKLLLSDSGFYLCAWSVLGSGEGRSIQYFGAGTRLSVL.

The CDR3 DNA follows: TGCGCCAGCAGCTTTTCGCAGGGTATCACAGATACGCAGTATTTT. Encoded protein: CASSFSQGITDTQYF. V gene TRBV5-1 combines with J gene TRBJ2-3, with D possibly TRBD1 on 5 matching bases. Germline V lookup: CDR1 SGHRS, CDR2 YFSETQ. The CDR3 has 15 residues. V was shortened by 2 bases and J by 2 bases, with 12 bases between the two germline ends. Full variable domain (rest looked up from reference TRBV5-1 and TRBJ2-3): KAGVTQTPRYLIKTRGQQVTLSCSPISGHRSVSWYQQTPGQGLQFLFEYFSETQRNKGNFPGRFSGRQFSNSRSEMNVSTLELGDSALYLCASSFSQGITDTQYFGPGTRLTVL.